This T cell receptor (beta chain) was retrieved from a study of blood T cells in healthy people across ages. Researchers report isolating at least 6.5 million PBMCs per sample. The CDR3 consists of 15 residues. Germline V gives CDR1 DFQATT, CDR2 SNEGSKA (reference sequence). Trimming pared 3 bases from V and 0 bases from J, leaving 15 bases between. It was with a sample-barcoded 5' primer and a J-beta primer mix that a second PCR of roughly 7 to 12 cycles was run. TCRdb re-analysed the 5' RACE reads in MiXCR, keeping a single row per CDR3 protein. This sample carries almost 800,000 distinct CDR3 sequences, nearly 60% of them seen once, and the ten largest clones take about 20%.

This clonotype was obtained from a man aged 25-40 years in good health. Sequencing was done on a sample of blood. This rearrangement joins TRBV20-1 to TRBJ2-7; D unclear. CDR3: CSARGLRDNSYEQYF. In DNA form, the CDR3 reads TGCAGTGCTAGGGGCCTTAGGGATAACTCCTACGAGCAGTACTTC.